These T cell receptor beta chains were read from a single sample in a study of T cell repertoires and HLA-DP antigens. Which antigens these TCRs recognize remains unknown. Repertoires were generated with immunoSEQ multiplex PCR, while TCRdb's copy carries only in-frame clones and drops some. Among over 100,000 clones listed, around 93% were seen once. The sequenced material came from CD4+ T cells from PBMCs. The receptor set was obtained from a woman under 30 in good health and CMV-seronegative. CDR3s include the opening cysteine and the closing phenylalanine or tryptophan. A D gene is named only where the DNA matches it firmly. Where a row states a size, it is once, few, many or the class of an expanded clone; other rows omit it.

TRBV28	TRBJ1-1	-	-	TGTGCCTGCAGTTTAATTAGGGGAATAAGGGGTGAAGCTGAAGCTTTCTTT	CACSLIRGIRGEAEAFF
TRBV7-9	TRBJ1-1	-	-	TGTGCCAGCAGCTTAGACAGGACACAGAACACTGAAGCTTTCTTT	CASSLDRTQNTEAFF
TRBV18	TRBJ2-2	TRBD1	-	TGTGCCAGCTCACCCCCGGGACAGGGGAGTACCGGGGAGCTGTTTTTT	CASSPPGQGSTGELFF
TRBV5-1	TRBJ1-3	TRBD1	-	TGCGCCAGCAGCCCGGACAGGGGGCTGGCGGCCTACTCTGGAAACACCATATATTTT	CASSPDRGLAAYSGNTIYF
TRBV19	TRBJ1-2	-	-	TGTGCCAGTAGCAGGAATGTGGGACCATATGGCTACACCTTC	CASSRNVGPYGYTF
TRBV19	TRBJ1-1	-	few	TGTGCCAGTAGAATAGGGCCGAACACTGAAGCTTTCTTT	CASRIGPNTEAFF
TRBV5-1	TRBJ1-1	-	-	TGCGCCAGCAGCTCCTACAAGAACACTGAAGCTTTCTTT	CASSSYKNTEAFF
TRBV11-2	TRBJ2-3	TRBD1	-	TGTGCCAGCAGCCCTGGGACAGGGCTTTCTAGCACAGATACGCAGTATTTT	CASSPGTGLSSTDTQYF
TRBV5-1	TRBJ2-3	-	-	TGCGCCAGCAGCCCATTGCAGGGGCGGCTAGATACGCAGTATTTT	CASSPLQGRLDTQYF
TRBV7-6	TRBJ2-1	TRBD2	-	TGTGCCAGCAGCTCCAGGTTGGGGGGGAGCTCCTACAATGAGCAGTTCTTC	CASSSRLGGSSYNEQFF
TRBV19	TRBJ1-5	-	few	TGTGCCAGTAGTCTTCGTGAGCGAGGGCCCCAGCATTTT	CASSLRERGPQHF
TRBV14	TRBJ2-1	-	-	TGTGCCAGCAGCCAAGGCTCTACCCTTGAGCAGTTCTTC	CASSQGSTLEQFF
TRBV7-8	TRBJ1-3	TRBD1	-	TGTGCCAGCAGTCTGGAGGGGGCGGCTGGAAACACCATATATTTT	CASSLEGAAGNTIYF
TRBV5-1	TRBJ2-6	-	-	TGCGCCAGCAGCTTAAGTTTATCTGGGGCCAACGTCCTGACTTTC	CASSLSLSGANVLTF
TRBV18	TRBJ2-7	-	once	TGTGCCAGCTCACCACCGACTAGGGCGCGGGAGCAGTACTTC	CASSPPTRAREQYF
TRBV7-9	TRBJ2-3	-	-	TGTGCCAGCAGCAGCCGGGGCACAGATACGCAGTATTTT	CASSSRGTDTQYF
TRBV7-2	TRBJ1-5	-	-	TGTGCCAGCAGCTTTGGGGGGTATAGACAGCCCCAGCATTTT	CASSFGGYRQPQHF
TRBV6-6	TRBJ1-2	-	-	TGTGCCAGCAGTCTGGGACACACTAACTATGGCTACACCTTC	CASSLGHTNYGYTF
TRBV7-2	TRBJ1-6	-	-	TGTGCCAGCAGCTTGGGGGCAGAGTTAAATAATTCACCCCTCCACTTT	CASSLGAELNNSPLHF
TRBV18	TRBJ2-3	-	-	TGTGCCAGCTCTCCGGGGGCAGATACGCAGTATTTT	CASSPGADTQYF
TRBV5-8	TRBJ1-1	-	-	TGTGCCAGCAGCTTAATTGGACTGACCACAGATGAAGCTTTCTTT	CASSLIGLTTDEAFF
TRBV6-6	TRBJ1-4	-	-	TGTGCCAGCAGTACCAGACACCGACCTAATGAAAAACTGTTTTTT	CASSTRHRPNEKLFF
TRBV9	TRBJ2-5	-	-	TGTGCCAGCAGCGTAGGTTTTCGGTCCCAACGGCAAGAGACCCAGTACTTC	CASSVGFRSQRQETQYF
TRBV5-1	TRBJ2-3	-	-	TGCGCCAGCAGCTTGGGGAATGAGCGGGATACGCAGTATTTT	CASSLGNERDTQYF
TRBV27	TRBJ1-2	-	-	TGTGCCAGCAGGCGGGACGGGAACTATGGCTACACCTTC	CASRRDGNYGYTF
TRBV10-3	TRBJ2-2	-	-	TGTGCCATCAGTCATCTCGGGACCGGCACCGGGGAGCTGTTTTTT	CAISHLGTGTGELFF
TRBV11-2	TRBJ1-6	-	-	TGTGCCAGCAGCTTAGGGCCCCGGGGTCCTAATTCACCCCTCCACTTT	CASSLGPRGPNSPLHF
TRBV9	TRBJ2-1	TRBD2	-	TGTGCCAGCAGCCGGGGCGGGAGGGGATCCTACAATGAGCAGTTCTTC	CASSRGGRGSYNEQFF
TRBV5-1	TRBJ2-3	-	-	TGCGCCAGCAGCTTGCAGGGCGCAGATACGCAGTATTTT	CASSLQGADTQYF
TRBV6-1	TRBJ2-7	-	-	TGTGCCAGCGGCCCCGGGACCTACGAGCAGTACTTC	CASGPGTYEQYF
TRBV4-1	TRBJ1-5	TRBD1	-	TGCGCCAGCAGCCAAGGGGGACAGGGGGCTTTTCAGCCCCAGCATTTT	CASSQGGQGAFQPQHF
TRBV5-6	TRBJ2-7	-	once	TGTGCCAGCAGCCGAGAGGTGGACTACTCTATCTACGAGCAGTACTTC	CASSREVDYSIYEQYF
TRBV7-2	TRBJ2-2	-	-	TGTGCCAGCAGCCCGGGGACCGGGGAGCTGTTTTTT	CASSPGTGELFF
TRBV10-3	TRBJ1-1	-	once	TGTGCCATCAGTCTGCGGGGGTCCAACGCTGAAGCTTTCTTT	CAISLRGSNAEAFF
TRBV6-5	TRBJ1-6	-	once	TGTGCCAGCACCGCCGGACTTAATTCACCCCTCCACTTT	CASTAGLNSPLHF
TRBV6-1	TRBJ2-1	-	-	TGTGCCAGCAGTGAATTTAGCGGACGATACAATGAGCAGTTCTTC	CASSEFSGRYNEQFF
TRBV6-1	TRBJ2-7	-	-	TGTGCCAGCAGTGAAGCGCTCGGGGGGCGATACGAGCAGTACTTC	CASSEALGGRYEQYF
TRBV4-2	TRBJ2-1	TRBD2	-	TGTGCCAGCAGCCCCACTAGCGGGGGGGCCTACAATGAGCAGTTCTTC	CASSPTSGGAYNEQFF
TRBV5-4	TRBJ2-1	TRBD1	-	TGTGCCAGCAGTCACAGGGGCAGGGGGTGGGGAAATGAGCAGTTCTTC	CASSHRGRGWGNEQFF
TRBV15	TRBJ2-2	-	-	TGTGCCACCAGCAGCAACGGGAACACCGGGGAGCTGTTTTTT	CATSSNGNTGELFF
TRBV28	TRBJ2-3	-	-	TGTGCCAGCAGTTTGGGGGGACATAGTACGCAGTATTTT	CASSLGGHSTQYF
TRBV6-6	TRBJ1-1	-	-	TGTGCCAGCAGTTACGGGGACTCCCGGAACACTGAAGCTTTCTTT	CASSYGDSRNTEAFF
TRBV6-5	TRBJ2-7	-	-	TGTGCCAGCAAGACCGGGACCCTGAGCTCCTACGAGCAGTACTTC	CASKTGTLSSYEQYF
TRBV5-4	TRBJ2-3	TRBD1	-	TGTGCCAGCAGCCCGGGACAGTACACAGATACGCAGTATTTT	CASSPGQYTDTQYF
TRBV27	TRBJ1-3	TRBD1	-	TGTGCCAGCAGTTCGTCAATGACAGGGCTTGGAAACACCATATATTTT	CASSSSMTGLGNTIYF
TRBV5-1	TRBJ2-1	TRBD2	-	TGCGCCAGCCGCTGGACTAGCGGGAGTAATGAGCAGTTCTTC	CASRWTSGSNEQFF
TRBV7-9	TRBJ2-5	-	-	TGTGCCAGCAGCTTCCGGAGTAGGGAGACCCAGTACTTC	CASSFRSRETQYF
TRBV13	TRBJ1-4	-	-	TGTGCCAGCAGCTTAGGACAGGGAAGGGAAAAACTGTTTTTT	CASSLGQGREKLFF